The TCR beta chain under discussion was sequenced for a study of Ad26.COV2.S vaccination and SARS-CoV-2 variants. Study-wide context: Participants got Ad26.COV2.S intramuscularly, once or twice 56 days apart. Findings and caveats of the study: Greater spike-specific TCR breadth was seen in vaccine recipients than in placebo recipients. Substantial breadth was reportedly displayed by spike-specific CD8+ and CD4+ T cell responses after vaccination.

Treatment specified: roughly 20 received Ad26.COV2.S at low or high dose, single or two shots; five or six received placebo; per-sample allocation not given. Sampling occurred on day 63 after the first vaccine or placebo injection. The donor's status was that of an adult aged 18-55 years in Boston. Note on this clone: What it binds is unknown.

Produced via immunoSEQ multiplex PCR; TCRdb's table is partial and in-frame only. The sample holds about 680,000 clones, around 92% seen once. Sequencing was performed on peripheral blood, taken in a trial of Ad26.COV2.S vaccine versus placebo. This sequence was found in a person between 18 and 65 years old who received the Ad26.COV2.S COVID-19 vaccine or a placebo.

The CDR3 DNA follows: TGTGCCAGCAGTGATCCCTTTTCACCCCTCCACTTT. This encodes CASSDPFSPLHF. The V gene is TRBV25-1, the J gene TRBJ1-6, with D uncertain. The CDR3 totals 12 residues. V was clipped by 3 bases and J by 9 bases, with 6 bases between them. The germline V gene encodes CDR1 MGHDK and CDR2 SYGVNS.